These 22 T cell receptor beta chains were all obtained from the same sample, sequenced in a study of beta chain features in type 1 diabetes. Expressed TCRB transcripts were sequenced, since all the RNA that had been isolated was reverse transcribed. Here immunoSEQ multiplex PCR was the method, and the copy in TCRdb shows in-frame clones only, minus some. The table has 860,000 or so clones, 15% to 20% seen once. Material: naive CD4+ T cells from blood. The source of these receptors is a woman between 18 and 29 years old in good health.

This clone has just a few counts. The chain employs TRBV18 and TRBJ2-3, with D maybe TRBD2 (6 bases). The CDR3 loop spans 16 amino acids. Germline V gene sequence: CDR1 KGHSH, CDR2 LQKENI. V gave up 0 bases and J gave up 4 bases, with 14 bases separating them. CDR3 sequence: CASSPPNPGRSDTQYF. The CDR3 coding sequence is TGTGCCAGCTCACCACCGAACCCGGGGAGGTCAGATACGCAGTATTTT.

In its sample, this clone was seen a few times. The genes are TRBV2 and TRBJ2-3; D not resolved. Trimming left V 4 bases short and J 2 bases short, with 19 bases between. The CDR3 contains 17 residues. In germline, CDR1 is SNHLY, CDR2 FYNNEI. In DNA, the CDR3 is TGTGCCAGCAGTGGGAACAACTTTCCAAGCCTCACAGATACGCAGTATTTT. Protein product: CASSGNNFPSLTDTQYF.

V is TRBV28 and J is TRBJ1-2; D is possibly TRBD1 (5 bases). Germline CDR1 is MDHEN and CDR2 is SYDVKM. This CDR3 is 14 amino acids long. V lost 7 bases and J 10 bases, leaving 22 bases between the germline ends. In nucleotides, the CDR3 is TGTGCCAGCATCAGCCCGTCGGGGCAGGTCGACTACACCTTC. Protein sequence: CASISPSGQVDYTF.

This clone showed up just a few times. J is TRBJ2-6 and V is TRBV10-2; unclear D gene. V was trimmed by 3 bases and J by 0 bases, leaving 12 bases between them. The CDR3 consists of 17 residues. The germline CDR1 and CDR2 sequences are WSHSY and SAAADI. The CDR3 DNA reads TGCGCCAGCAGTGACCCTTTTGGCTACTCTGGGGCCAACGTCCTGACTTTC. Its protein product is CASSDPFGYSGANVLTF.

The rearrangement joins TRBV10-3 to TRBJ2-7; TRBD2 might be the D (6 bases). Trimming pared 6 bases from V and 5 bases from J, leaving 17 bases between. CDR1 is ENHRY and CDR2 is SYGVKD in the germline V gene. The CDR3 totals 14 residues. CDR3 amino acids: CAIRGGAGSHEQYF. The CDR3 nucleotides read TGTGCCATCAGGGGCGGGGCAGGGAGCCACGAGCAGTACTTC.

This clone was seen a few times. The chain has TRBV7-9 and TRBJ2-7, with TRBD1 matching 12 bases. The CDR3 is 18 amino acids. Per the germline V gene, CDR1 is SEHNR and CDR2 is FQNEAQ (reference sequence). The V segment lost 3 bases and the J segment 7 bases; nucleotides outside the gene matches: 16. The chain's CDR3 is CASSFGGLLGQGAREQYF. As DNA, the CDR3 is TGTGCCAGCAGCTTCGGGGGGTTGCTGGGACAGGGGGCGCGTGAGCAGTACTTC.

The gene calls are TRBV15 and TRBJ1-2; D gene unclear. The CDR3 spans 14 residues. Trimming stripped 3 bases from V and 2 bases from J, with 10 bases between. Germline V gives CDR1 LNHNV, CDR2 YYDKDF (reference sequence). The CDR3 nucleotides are TGTGCCACCAGCAGCCCGACACGGAACTATGGCTACACCTTC. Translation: CATSSPTRNYGYTF.

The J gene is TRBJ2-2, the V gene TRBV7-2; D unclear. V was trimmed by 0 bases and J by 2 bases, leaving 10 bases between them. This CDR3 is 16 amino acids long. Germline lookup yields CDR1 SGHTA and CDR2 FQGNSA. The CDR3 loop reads CASSLAVTPNTGELFF. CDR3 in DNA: TGTGCCAGCAGCTTAGCGGTGACACCCAACACCGGGGAGCTGTTTTTT. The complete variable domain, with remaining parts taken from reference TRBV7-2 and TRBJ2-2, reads GAGVSQSPSNKVTEKGKDVELRCDPISGHTALYWYRQSLGQGLEFLIYFQGNSAPDKSGLPSDRFSAERTGGSVSTLTIQRTQQEDSAVYLCASSLAVTPNTGELFFGEGSRLTVL.

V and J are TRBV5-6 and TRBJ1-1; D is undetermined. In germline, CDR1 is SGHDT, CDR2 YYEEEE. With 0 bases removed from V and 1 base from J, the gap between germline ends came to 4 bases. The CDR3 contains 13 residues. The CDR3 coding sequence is TGTGCCAGCAGCTTGGGGACGAACACTGAAGCTTTCTTT. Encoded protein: CASSLGTNTEAFF.

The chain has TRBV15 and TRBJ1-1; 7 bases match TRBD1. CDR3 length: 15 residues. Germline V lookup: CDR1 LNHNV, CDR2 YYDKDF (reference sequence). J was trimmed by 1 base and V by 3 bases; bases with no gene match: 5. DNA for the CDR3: TGTGCCACCAGCAGGGGAGACAGGGCGAACACTGAAGCTTTCTTT. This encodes CATSRGDRANTEAFF. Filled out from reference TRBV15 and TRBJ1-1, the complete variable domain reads DAMVIQNPRYQVTQFGKPVTLSCSQTLNHNVMYWYQQKSSQAPKLLFHYYDKDFNNEADTPDNFQSRRPNTSFCFLDIRSPGLGDTAMYLCATSRGDRANTEAFFGQGTRLTVV.

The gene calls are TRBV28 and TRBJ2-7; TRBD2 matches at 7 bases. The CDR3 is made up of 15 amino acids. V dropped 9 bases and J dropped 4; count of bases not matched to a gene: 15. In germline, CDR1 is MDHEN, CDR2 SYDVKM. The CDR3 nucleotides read TGTGCCAGTGATTCAGCGGGACTCGTGGGATACGAGCAGTACTTC. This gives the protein CASDSAGLVGYEQYF.

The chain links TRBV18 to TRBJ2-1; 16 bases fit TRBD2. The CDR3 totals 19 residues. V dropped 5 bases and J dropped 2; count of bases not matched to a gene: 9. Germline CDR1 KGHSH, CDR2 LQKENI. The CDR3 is CASSTGLAGGPGTYNEQFF. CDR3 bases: TGTGCCAGCTCAACGGGACTAGCGGGAGGGCCGGGTACCTACAATGAGCAGTTCTTC.

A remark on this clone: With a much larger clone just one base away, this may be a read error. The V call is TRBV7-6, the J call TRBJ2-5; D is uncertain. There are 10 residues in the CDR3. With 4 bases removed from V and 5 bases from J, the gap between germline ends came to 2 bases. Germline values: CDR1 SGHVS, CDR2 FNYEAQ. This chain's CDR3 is CASSWETQYF. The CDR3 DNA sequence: TGTGCCAGCAGCTGGGAGACCCAGTACTTC. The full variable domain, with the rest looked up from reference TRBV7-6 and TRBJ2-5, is GAGVSQSPRYKVTKRGQDVALRCDPISGHVSLYWYRQALGQGPEFLTYFNYEAQQDKSGLPNDRFSAERPEGSISTLTIQRTEQRDSAMYRCASSWETQYFGPGTRLLVL.

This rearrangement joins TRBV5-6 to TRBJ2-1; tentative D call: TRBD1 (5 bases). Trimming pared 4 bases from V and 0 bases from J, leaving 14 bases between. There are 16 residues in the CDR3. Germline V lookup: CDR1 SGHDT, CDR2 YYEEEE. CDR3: CASSERDSHSYNEQFF. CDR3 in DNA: TGTGCCAGCAGCGAGAGAGACAGTCACTCCTACAATGAGCAGTTCTTC.

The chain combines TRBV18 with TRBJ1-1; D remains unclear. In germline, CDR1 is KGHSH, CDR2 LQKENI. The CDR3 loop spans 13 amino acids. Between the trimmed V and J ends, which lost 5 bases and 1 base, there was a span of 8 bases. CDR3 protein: CASSVKRNTEAFF. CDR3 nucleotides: TGTGCCAGCTCAGTAAAACGGAACACTGAAGCTTTCTTT.

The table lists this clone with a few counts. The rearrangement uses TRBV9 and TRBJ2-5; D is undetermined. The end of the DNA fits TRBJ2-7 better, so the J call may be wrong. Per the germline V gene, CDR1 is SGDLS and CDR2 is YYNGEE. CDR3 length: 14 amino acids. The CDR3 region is CASSVGSRPYEQYF. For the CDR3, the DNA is TGTGCCAGCAGCGTGGGGTCGCGACCCTACGAGCAGTACTTC.

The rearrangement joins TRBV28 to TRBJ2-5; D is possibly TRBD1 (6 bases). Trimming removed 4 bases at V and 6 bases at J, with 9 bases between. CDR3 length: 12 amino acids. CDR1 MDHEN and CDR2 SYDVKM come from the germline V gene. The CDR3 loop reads CASSSQGKTQYF. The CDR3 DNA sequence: TGTGCCAGCAGTTCACAGGGAAAGACCCAGTACTTC.

This chain's CDR3 is CASSEVSGRVNEQFF. CDR3 DNA: TGTGCCAGCAGTGAGGTTAGCGGGAGAGTCAATGAGCAGTTCTTC. The chain carries TRBV25-1 and TRBJ2-1; 9 bases agree with TRBD2. This CDR3 is built from 15 residues. Germline CDR1 is MGHDK and CDR2 is SYGVNS. With 3 bases clipped from V and 6 bases from J, the junction kept 6 bases outside the gene matches.

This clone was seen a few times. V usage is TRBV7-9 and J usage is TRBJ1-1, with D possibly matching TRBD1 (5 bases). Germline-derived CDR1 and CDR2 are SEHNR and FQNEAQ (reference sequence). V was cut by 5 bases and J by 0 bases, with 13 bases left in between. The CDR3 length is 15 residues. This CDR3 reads CASSPSGALNTEAFF. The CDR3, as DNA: TGTGCCAGCAGCCCCAGCGGGGCACTGAACACTGAAGCTTTCTTT.

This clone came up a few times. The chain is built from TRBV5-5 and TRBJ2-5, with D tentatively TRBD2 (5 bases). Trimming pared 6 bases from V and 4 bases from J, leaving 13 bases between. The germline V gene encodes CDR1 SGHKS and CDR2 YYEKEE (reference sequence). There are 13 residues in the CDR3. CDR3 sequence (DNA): TGTGCCAGCACGACCTTGGGGAGAGAGACCCAGTACTTC. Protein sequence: CASTTLGRETQYF.

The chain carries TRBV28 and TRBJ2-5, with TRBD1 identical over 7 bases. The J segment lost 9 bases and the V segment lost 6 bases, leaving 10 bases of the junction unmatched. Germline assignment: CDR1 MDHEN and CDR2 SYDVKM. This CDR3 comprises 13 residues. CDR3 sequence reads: CASRTGKVLAQYF. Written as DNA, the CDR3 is TGTGCCAGCAGGACAGGGAAGGTTCTGGCCCAGTACTTC.

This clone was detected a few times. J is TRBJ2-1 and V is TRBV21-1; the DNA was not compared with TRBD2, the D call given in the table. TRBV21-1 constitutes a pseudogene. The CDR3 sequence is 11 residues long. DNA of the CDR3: TGTGCCAGCAGCCCTTCGTTTGAGCAGTTCTTC. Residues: CASSPSFEQFF.